The T cell receptor beta chain under discussion was sequenced for a study of blood T cells in healthy people across ages (dated by TCRdb to the mid-2010s). With regard to the full study: In model experiments, template switching captured about one uniquely barcoded TCR beta cDNA molecule for every two T cells. The study measured age-related changes in TCR beta repertoire diversity using deep sequencing normalized with unique cDNA molecular identifiers. Four age groups were formed from the donors: young (average about 17 years), middle-aged (approximately 40), aged (about 62) and long-lived (about 80). To avoid experimental bias, donors of different ages were distributed randomly across sequencing lanes. The study analyzed two additional independent replicas of 1 million unique cDNA reads from the same blood draw for two donors, one aged 18 to 30 and one aged 80 or older.

The cysteine opens and the phenylalanine closes a CDR3 of 14 amino acids. Only the CDR3 region is kept as DNA, spanning 42 bases read in frame from base 1. According to the germline V gene (reference sequence), CDR1 reads DFQATT and CDR2 reads SNEGSKA. The junction carries 12 bases between V and J, which are trimmed by 0 bases and 4 bases respectively. The research as a whole found: Compared with the aged group, the long-lived group had more naive CD4+ T cells, fewer expanded clones and increased TCR diversity, a pattern suggesting age selection. Donor CMV infection status was unknown, potentially confounding age-related changes in expanded clonotypes. Because profiling used bulk unsorted PBMCs, naive and antigen-experienced compartments could not be compared conclusively. Observed TCR beta diversity per million T cells fell roughly linearly with age, and a significant reduction was already apparent by age around 36. Estimates of total diversity from one million sequenced T cells were regarded as lower bounds and underestimates. A strong correlation was found between observed TCR beta diversity and the percentage of naive T cells measured by flow cytometry.

Systemically healthy Caucasian individuals from Russia, some 38 in total and aged about 6 to 90 years, were included as donors. Each donor gave 8.5 to 10 milliliters of peripheral blood, collected into EDTA-treated Vacutainer tubes. Ficoll-Paque density-gradient centrifugation was used to isolate PBMCs, with at least 6.5 million per sample. Total RNA, at least 5 micrograms per sample, was extracted from PBMCs with Trizol reagent. Naive CD45RAhigh/CD27high T cell percentages were measured by flow cytometry on a PBMC aliquot from every donor. Note on this clonotype: This clone's antigen is unknown. No base quality information exists; no much larger clone differs at one position.

Library method: 5' RACE. These reads were obtained on an Illumina HiSeq 2500. A second PCR of roughly 7 to 11 cycles was performed with a sample-barcoded 5' primer and a J-beta primer mix. A unique molecular identifier was introduced onto each TCR beta cDNA molecule by a template-switch 5' adaptor carrying 12 random nucleotides. Each sample yielded at least 2.5 million CDR3-containing paired-end reads. First-strand cDNA was synthesized from all RNA with the Mint cDNA synthesis kit, primed by a TRBC-specific oligonucleotide. Following uracil-DNA glycosylase treatment, a first 18-cycle PCR with universal primers M1SS and BC2_uni_R was performed on all cDNA. As for the original processing: For normalization, 1 million high-quality reads were randomly selected from each sample, with every read carrying a distinct molecular identifier. Reads with shared molecular identifiers were discarded instead of being binned into consensus sequences. CDR3 identification, clonotype clustering and error correction used MiTCR with a Q25 quality threshold and the strictest error-elimination algorithm. A nonparametric unseen species model with Euler transformation was used to estimate a lower bound on total TCR beta diversity. The public sequencing data were trimmed at Q25 with fastp and processed into clonotypes with MiXCR by TCRdb, which kept only in-frame beta chains. A single entry per CDR3 protein holds the most common genes and DNA from its merged rows. These V and J calls derive from TCRdb rather than the authors' analysis. This sample lists 580,000 or so distinct CDR3 sequences; 40% to 55% were detected once. 20% to 25% of the sample comes from the top ten.

This chain is built from TRBV20-1 and TRBJ2-5; TRBD2 could be the D gene, as 5 bases match. Sequenced sample: blood. The source is a man older than 75 in good health. In nucleotides, the sequence is TGCAGTGCTAGAGATAAACTAGTCGCAGAGACCCAGTACTTC. Its protein reads: CSARDKLVAETQYF.